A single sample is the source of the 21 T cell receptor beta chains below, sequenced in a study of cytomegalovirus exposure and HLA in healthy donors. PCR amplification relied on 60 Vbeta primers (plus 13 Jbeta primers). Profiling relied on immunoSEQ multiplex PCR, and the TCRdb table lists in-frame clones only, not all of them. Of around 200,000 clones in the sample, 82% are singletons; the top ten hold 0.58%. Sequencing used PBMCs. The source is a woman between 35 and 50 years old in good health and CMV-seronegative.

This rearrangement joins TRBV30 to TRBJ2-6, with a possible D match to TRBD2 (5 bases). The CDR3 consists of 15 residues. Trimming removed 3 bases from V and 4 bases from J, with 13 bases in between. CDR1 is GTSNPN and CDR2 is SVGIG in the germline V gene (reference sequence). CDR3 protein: CAWRTDREGANVLTF. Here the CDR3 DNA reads TGTGCCTGGAGGACTGATCGGGAAGGGGCCAACGTCCTGACTTTC.

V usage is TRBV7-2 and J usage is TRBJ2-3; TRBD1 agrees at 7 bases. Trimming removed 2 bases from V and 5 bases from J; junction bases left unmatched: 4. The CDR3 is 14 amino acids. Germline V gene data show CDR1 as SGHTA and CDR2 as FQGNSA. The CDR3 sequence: CASSLNRGVDTQYF. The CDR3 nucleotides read TGTGCCAGCAGCTTAAACAGGGGCGTAGATACGCAGTATTTT.

CDR3 residues: CASSDSGNSGGPYTQYF. CDR3 bases: TGTGCCAGCAGTGACTCCGGGAATAGCGGGGGGCCGTATACGCAGTATTTT. V usage is TRBV6-4 and J usage is TRBJ2-3; 10 nucleotides match TRBD2. The J segment lost 7 bases and the V segment lost 0 bases, leaving 10 bases of the junction unmatched. Germline V gene sequence: CDR1 MRHNA, CDR2 SNTAGT. The CDR3 has 17 amino acids.

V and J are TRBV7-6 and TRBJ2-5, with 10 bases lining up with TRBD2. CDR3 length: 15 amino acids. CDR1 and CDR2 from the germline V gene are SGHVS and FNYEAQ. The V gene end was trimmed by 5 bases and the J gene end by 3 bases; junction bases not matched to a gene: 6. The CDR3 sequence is CASSPLAGGKETQYF. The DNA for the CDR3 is TGTGCCAGCAGCCCATTAGCGGGGGGAAAAGAGACCCAGTACTTC.

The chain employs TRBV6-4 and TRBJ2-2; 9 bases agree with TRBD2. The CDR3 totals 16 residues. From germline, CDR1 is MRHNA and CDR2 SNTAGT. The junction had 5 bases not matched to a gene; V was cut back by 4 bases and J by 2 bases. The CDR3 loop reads CASSVLAGVNTGELFF. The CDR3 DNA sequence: TGTGCCAGCAGTGTACTAGCGGGCGTAAACACCGGGGAGCTGTTTTTT.

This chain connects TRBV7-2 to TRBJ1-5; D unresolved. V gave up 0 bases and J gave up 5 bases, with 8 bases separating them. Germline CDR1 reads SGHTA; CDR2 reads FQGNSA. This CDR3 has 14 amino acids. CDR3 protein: CASSLARGDQPQHF. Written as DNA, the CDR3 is TGTGCCAGCAGCTTAGCGCGAGGCGATCAGCCCCAGCATTTT.

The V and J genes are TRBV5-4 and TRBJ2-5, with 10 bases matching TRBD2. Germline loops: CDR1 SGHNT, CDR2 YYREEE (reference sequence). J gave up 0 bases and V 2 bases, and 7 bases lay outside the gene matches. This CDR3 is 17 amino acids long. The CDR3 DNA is TGTGCCAGCAGCTTTACTAGCGGGGCTCAGTACCAAGAGACCCAGTACTTC. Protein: CASSFTSGAQYQETQYF.

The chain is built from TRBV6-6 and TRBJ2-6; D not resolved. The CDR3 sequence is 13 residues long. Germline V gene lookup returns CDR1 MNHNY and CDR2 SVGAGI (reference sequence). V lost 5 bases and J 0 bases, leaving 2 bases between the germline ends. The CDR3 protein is CASSLSGANVLTF. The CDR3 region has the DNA TGTGCCAGCAGTCTCTCTGGGGCCAACGTCCTGACTTTC.

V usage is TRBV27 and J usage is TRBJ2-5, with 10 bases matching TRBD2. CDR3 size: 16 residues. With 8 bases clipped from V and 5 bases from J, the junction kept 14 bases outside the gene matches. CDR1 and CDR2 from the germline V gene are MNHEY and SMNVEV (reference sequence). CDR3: CASAPSGGELLETQYF. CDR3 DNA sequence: TGTGCCAGCGCCCCAAGCGGGGGGGAACTGTTGGAGACCCAGTACTTC.

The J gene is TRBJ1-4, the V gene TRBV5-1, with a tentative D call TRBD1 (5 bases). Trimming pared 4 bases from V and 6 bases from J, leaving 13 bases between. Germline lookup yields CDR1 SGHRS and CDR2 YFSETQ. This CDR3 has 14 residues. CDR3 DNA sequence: TGCGCCAGCAGCCTTCGGGGCGGGGATGAAAAACTGTTTTTT. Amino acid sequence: CASSLRGGDEKLFF.

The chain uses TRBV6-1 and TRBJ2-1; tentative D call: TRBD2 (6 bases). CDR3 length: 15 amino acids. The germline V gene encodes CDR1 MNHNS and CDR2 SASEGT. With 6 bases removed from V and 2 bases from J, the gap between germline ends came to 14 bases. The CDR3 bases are TGTGCCAGCAGGGGGGGTTTAGGCACCTACAATGAGCAGTTCTTC. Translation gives CASRGGLGTYNEQFF.

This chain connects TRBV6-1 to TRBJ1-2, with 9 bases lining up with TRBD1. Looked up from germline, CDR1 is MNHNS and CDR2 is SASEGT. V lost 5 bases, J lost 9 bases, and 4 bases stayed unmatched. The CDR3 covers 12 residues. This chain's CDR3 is CASSPGQGRYTF. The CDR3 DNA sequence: TGTGCCAGCAGTCCTGGACAGGGGCGCTACACCTTC.

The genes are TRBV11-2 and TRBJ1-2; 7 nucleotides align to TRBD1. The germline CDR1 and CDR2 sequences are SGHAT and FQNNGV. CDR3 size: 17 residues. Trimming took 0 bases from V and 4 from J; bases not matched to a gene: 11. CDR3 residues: CASSLDYRQGDGYGYTF. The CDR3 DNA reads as TGTGCCAGCAGCTTAGATTATCGGCAGGGGGACGGCTATGGCTACACCTTC.

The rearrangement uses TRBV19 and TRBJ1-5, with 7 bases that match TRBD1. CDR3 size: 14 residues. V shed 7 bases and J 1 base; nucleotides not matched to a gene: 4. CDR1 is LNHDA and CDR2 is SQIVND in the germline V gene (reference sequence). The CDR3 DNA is TGTGCCAGTAACACAGGGGTAAGCAATCAGCCCCAGCATTTT. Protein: CASNTGVSNQPQHF.

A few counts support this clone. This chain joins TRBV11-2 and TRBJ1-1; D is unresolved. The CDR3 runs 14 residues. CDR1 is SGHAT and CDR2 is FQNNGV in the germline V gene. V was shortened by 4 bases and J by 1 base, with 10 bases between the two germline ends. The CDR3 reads CASSSTRRNTEAFF. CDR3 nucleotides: TGTGCCAGCAGCTCCACTAGGAGGAACACTGAAGCTTTCTTT.

The CDR3 DNA sequence: TGCGCCAGCAGCTTCCAGGGCGGGGATTCACCCCTCCACTTT. Amino acids: CASSFQGGDSPLHF. V is TRBV5-1 and J is TRBJ1-6; tentatively, D is TRBD1 (5 bases). Germline V gene lookup returns CDR1 SGHRS and CDR2 YFSETQ. Trimming removed 2 bases from V and 8 bases from J, with 11 bases in between. The CDR3 consists of 14 residues.

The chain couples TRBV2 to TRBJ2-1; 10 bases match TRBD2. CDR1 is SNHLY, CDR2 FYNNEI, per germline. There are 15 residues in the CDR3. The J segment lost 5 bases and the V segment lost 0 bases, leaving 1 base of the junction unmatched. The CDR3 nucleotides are TGTGCCAGCAGTGAAGCGAGCGGGGGGGACAATGAGCAGTTCTTC. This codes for CASSEASGGDNEQFF. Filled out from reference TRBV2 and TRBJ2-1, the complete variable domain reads EPEVTQTPSHQVTQMGQEVILRCVPISNHLYFYWYRQILGQKVEFLVSFYNNEISEKSEIFDDQFSVERPDGSNFTLKIRSTKLEDSAMYFCASSEASGGDNEQFFGPGTRLTVL.

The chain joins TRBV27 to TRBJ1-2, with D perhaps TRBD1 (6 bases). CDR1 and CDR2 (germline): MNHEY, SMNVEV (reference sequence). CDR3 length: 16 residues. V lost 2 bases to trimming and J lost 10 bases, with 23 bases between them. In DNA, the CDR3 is TGTGCCAGCAGTTTAGCCCCGATAGGAGACAGGTCTCTCTACACCTTC. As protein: CASSLAPIGDRSLYTF.

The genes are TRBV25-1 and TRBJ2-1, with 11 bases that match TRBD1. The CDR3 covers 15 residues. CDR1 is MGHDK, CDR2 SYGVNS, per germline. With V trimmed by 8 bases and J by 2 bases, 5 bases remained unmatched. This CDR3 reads CASLSDRGPYNEQFF. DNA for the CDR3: TGTGCCAGCCTATCGGACAGGGGGCCCTACAATGAGCAGTTCTTC.

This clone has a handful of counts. Here the CDR3 reads CASSQDGARGNQPQHF. The CDR3 nucleotides read TGTGCCAGCAGCCAAGACGGGGCCAGGGGTAATCAGCCCCAGCATTTT. The gene calls are TRBV4-2 and TRBJ1-5, with D maybe TRBD1 (6 bases). V was pared by 0 bases and J by 4 bases, with 13 bases between. The CDR3 totals 16 residues. Germline CDR1 reads LGHNA; CDR2 reads YNFKEQ.

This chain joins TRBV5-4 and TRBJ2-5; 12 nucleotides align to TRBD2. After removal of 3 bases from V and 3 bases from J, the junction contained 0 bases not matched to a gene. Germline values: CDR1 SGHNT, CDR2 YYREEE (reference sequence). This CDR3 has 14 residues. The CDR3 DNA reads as TGTGCCAGCAGCTCTAGCGGGGGGGAAGAGACCCAGTACTTC. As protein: CASSSSGGEETQYF.